This TCR beta chain was found in a study of a mutant IDH1 vaccine in newly diagnosed glioma. Across the whole study: Beginning 4-6 weeks after radiotherapy alone, or with temozolomide cycles, vaccination took place.

As regards this clone: Antigen unknown.

Study conclusions and caveats: Changes in the top peripheral T cell clonotypes seemingly had no bearing on pseudoprogression.

TCRdb's table, derived via immunoSEQ multiplex PCR, lists solely in-frame clones and lacks some. Among about 54,000 clones listed, around 83% were seen once. The V gene's germline CDR1 is SSHAT and CDR2 FNYEAQ (reference sequence). The CDR3 runs to 14 residues. V was cut by 5 bases and J by 5 bases, with 15 bases left in between. Time point: week 47, end of study. Every vaccine dose comprised 300 ug of mutant IDH1 20-mer peptide plus topical imiquimod. The chain couples TRBV7-7 to TRBJ2-5; tentatively, D is TRBD1 (6 bases). The receptor comes from a woman aged 50 to 65 with glioma. The sequenced sample was PBMCs, obtained from a glioma patient whose treatment included an IDH1 peptide vaccine. CDR3 loop: CASSPQGYSETQYF. CDR3 nucleotide sequence: TGTGCCAGCAGCCCCCAGGGGTATTCGGAGACCCAGTACTTC.